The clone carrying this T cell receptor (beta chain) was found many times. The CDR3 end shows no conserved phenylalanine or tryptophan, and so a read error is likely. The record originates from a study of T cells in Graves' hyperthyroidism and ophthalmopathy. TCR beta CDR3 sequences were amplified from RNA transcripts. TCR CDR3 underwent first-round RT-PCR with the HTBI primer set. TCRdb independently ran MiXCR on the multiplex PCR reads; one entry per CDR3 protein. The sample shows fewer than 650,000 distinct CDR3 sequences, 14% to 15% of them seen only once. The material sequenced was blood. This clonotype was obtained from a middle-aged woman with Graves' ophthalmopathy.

The CDR3 region has the DNA TGTGCCAGCAGCTTAGATTCCAGCGGGAGCCTTACCTTGTACGAGCAGTACCTC. It translates to CASSLDSSGSLTLYEQYL. The V and J genes are TRBV11-2 and TRBJ2-7; 8 bases match TRBD2. The CDR3 spans 18 residues. Per the germline V gene, CDR1 is SGHAT and CDR2 is FQNNGV. Trimming took 0 bases from V and 4 from J; bases not matched to a gene: 14.